The clone carrying this T cell receptor (beta chain) appeared a few times. TCRdb reprocessed the RT-PCR reads via MiXCR and lists one record per CDR3 protein. The sample carries almost 700,000 distinct CDR3 sequences, about 14% recorded once. The CDR3 is 12 residues long. The V gene lost 5 bases and the J gene lost 7 bases, with 11 bases spanning the gap. Germline V lookup: CDR1 SGHTA, CDR2 FQGNSA. This clonotype originated in a female donor in good health, serving as a healthy control. The chain links TRBV7-2 to TRBJ1-2; D is perhaps TRBD1 (5 bases). The sequenced sample consisted of memory CD4+ T cells from blood. CDR3 residues: CASSHDRFGYTF. The DNA for the CDR3 is TGTGCCAGCAGCCACGACAGATTTGGCTACACCTTC.